Given below is one T cell receptor beta chain in context. This entry comes from a study of blood T cells in healthy people across ages. The V and J ends lost 1 base and 2 bases, in that order; junction bases with no gene match: 2. The CDR3 extends over 15 amino acids. The germline gives CDR1 LGHNA, CDR2 YNFKEQ. Using a J-beta primer mix together with a sample-barcoded 5' primer, a second PCR was run for about 6 to 12 cycles. MiXCR was run by TCRdb on the 5' RACE reads, yielding one entry per CDR3 protein. The sample includes 550,000 to 700,000 distinct CDR3 sequences, approximately 30% of them seen just once.

The rearrangement links TRBV4-2 to TRBJ2-5; 9 nucleotides align to TRBD2. The TCR originated in a woman in her 70s in good health. The sequenced sample was blood. The CDR3, as DNA: TGTGCCAGCAGCCAAGTTCTAGCGGGGCAAGAGACCCAGTACTTC. Protein sequence: CASSQVLAGQETQYF.